What follows is one T cell receptor (beta chain) and its context. The target antigen is unknown. The data were taken from a study of vaccination and CD4 T cells after COVID-19. Study summary: Six men and four women formed the convalescents, two being Hispanic. Findings and caveats of the study: Reactive clonotype counts went from median about 20 after infection to 35 to 40 after vaccination, nonsignificantly.

The treatment here: roughly ten-day PBMC culture with coronavirus spike peptide pools or control peptides (ViraFEST assay). Via ViraFEST, peptide pools expanded antigen-specific T cells before TCR sequencing. Germline CDR1 is DFQATT and CDR2 is SNEGSKA (reference sequence). Trimming cost V 0 bases and J 0 bases; bases outside gene matches: 5. This CDR3 comprises 15 residues. Sequencing of cultured CD4+ T cell DNA used the Oncomine TCR Beta short-read assay. TCRdb reanalysed the PCR reads using MiXCR and keeps one entry per CDR3 protein. The top ten hold approximately 10% of the sample, which has about 20,000 distinct CDR3 sequences, less than 55% seen once.

This sequence was found in a human donor who had recovered from COVID-19. Sequences were obtained from CD4+ T cells from blood, cultured in vitro. The V and J genes are TRBV20-1 and TRBJ2-7, with TRBD2 matching over 7 bases. The chain's CDR3 is CSARDGTGGSYEQYF. CDR3 coding DNA: TGCAGTGCTAGAGATGGGACGGGGGGCTCCTACGAGCAGTACTTC.